The 21 T cell receptor beta chains in this list originate from one sample, sequenced in a study of blood T cell repertoires in COVID-19. TCRdb's table, derived via immunoSEQ multiplex PCR, lists solely in-frame clones and lacks some. The table shows about 320,000 clones, with approximately 89% occurring only once. Source material: PBMCs or T cells enriched from blood (not recorded which). These receptor sequences come from a man aged 30 to 39 who had recovered from COVID-19.

This sequence joins TRBV6-6 and TRBJ1-6; unclear D gene. V lost 7 bases to trimming and J lost 8 bases, with 12 bases between them. CDR3 length: 13 amino acids. Germline V gene data show CDR1 as MNHNY and CDR2 as SVGAGI (reference sequence). The CDR3 coding sequence is TGTGCCAGCAATCCTCTCCAGGATTCACCCCTCCACTTT. The encoded protein is CASNPLQDSPLHF.

This chain joins TRBV3-1 (or the pseudogene TRBV3-2) and TRBJ1-6; D is unclear. The CDR3 extends over 15 amino acids. Trimming removed 0 bases from V and 10 bases from J, with 13 bases in between. Germline V gene sequence: CDR1 LGHDT, CDR2 YNNKEL (reference sequence). For the CDR3, the DNA is TGTGCCAGCAGCCAAGATCCAGGTACGGGGTCACCCCTCCACTTT. Translated, it gives CASSQDPGTGSPLHF.

The DNA of the CDR3 is TGTGCCAGCAGTCCCGGGACAGGGAGCTACGAGCAGTACTTC. Its protein product is CASSPGTGSYEQYF. V gene TRBV4-2 combines with J gene TRBJ2-7; TRBD1 matches at 9 bases. In germline, CDR1 is LGHNA, CDR2 YNFKEQ. The length of the CDR3 is 14 residues. With 6 bases clipped from V and 3 bases from J, the junction kept 6 bases outside the gene matches.

The chain couples TRBV4-2 to TRBJ2-1, with 9 nucleotides matching TRBD1. The germline V gene has CDR1 LGHNA and CDR2 YNFKEQ. The J segment lost 4 bases and the V segment lost 4 bases, leaving 5 bases of the junction unmatched. The CDR3 spans 15 residues. The DNA for the CDR3 is TGTGCCAGCAGCCTTCTACAGGGGGCATACAATGAGCAGTTCTTC. Residues: CASSLLQGAYNEQFF.

This rearrangement joins TRBV3-1 (or the pseudogene TRBV3-2) to TRBJ1-1; unclear D gene. The CDR3 covers 16 residues. CDR1 and CDR2 (germline): LGHDT, YNNKEL (reference sequence). Trimming left V 1 base short and J 3 bases short, with 15 bases between. This chain's CDR3 is CASSQGGLAVYTEAFF. The CDR3 DNA reads as TGTGCCAGCAGCCAAGGAGGACTGGCCGTGTACACTGAAGCTTTCTTT.

In this sample, this clone turned up once. The chain employs TRBV5-1 and TRBJ2-3; D is ambiguous. The V and J ends lost 4 bases and 2 bases respectively, with 11 bases between them. The CDR3 contains 14 residues. CDR1 and CDR2 from the germline V gene are SGHRS and YFSETQ. The CDR3 is CASSGPQDTDTQYF. CDR3 nucleotide sequence: TGCGCCAGCAGCGGCCCGCAGGACACAGATACGCAGTATTTT.

The chain joins TRBV25-1 to TRBJ2-5; 7 bases map to TRBD2. The CDR3 is 14 residues long. The trim removed 1 base at V and 5 bases at J, leaving 4 bases unmatched. Germline V gene lookup returns CDR1 MGHDK and CDR2 SYGVNS. CDR3 residues: CASSEFLGGETQYF. The CDR3, as DNA: TGTGCCAGCAGTGAATTCTTGGGGGGGGAGACCCAGTACTTC.

The gene calls are TRBV18 and TRBJ2-3; tentative D call: TRBD1 (5 bases). Germline V gene data show CDR1 as KGHSH and CDR2 as LQKENI. Trimming pared 3 bases from V and 5 bases from J, leaving 6 bases between. The CDR3 covers 12 residues. The CDR3 DNA reads TGTGCCAGCTCACCCCAGGGAGATACGCAGTATTTT. Residues: CASSPQGDTQYF.

This rearrangement joins TRBV3-1 (or the pseudogene TRBV3-2) to TRBJ1-1; D unclear. Trimming removed 2 bases from V and 0 bases from J, with 7 bases in between. Per the germline V gene, CDR1 is LGHDT and CDR2 is YNNKEL (reference sequence). This CDR3 is 14 amino acids long. CDR3 nucleotide sequence: TGTGCCAGCAGCCAAAGGAGAGTGAACACTGAAGCTTTCTTT. This sequence encodes CASSQRRVNTEAFF.

The chain is built from TRBV7-6 and TRBJ2-7; 16 nucleotides match TRBD2. Germline CDR1 SGHVS, CDR2 FNYEAQ. This CDR3 is 20 amino acids long. Trimming took 5 bases from V and 0 from J; bases not matched to a gene: 13. The CDR3 region is CASSQRAGTSGGDLSYEQYF. The CDR3 DNA reads TGTGCCAGCAGCCAGCGCGCCGGGACTAGCGGGGGGGACCTCTCCTACGAGCAGTACTTC.

The rearrangement joins TRBV5-1 to TRBJ2-1; possibly TRBD2 for D (5 bases). CDR1 is SGHRS and CDR2 is YFSETQ in the germline V gene. The CDR3 loop spans 15 amino acids. The germline V and J ends were trimmed by 0 bases and 0 bases, with 7 bases remaining between them. This chain's CDR3 is CASSLAGSSYNEQFF. CDR3 DNA sequence: TGCGCCAGCAGCTTGGCGGGGAGCTCCTACAATGAGCAGTTCTTC. Combining the CDR3 with reference TRBV5-1 and TRBJ2-1 gives the whole variable domain KAGVTQTPRYLIKTRGQQVTLSCSPISGHRSVSWYQQTPGQGLQFLFEYFSETQRNKGNFPGRFSGRQFSNSRSEMNVSTLELGDSALYLCASSLAGSSYNEQFFGPGTRLTVL.

CDR3 amino acids: CASSRTAYTGELFF. For the CDR3, the DNA is TGTGCCAGCAGCCGGACAGCCTACACCGGGGAGCTGTTTTTT. This chain uses TRBV7-9 with TRBJ2-2; a possible D gene is TRBD1 (6 bases). Trimming pared 5 bases from V and 3 bases from J, leaving 10 bases between. There are 14 residues in the CDR3. The germline V gene encodes CDR1 SEHNR and CDR2 FQNEAQ (reference sequence).

CDR3 sequence: CASSDERGGSPLHF. For the CDR3, the DNA is TGTGCCAGCAGTGATGAGCGGGGCGGTTCACCCCTCCACTTT. V and J are TRBV2 and TRBJ1-6; possibly TRBD1 for D (5 bases). V dropped 3 bases and J dropped 9 bases, with 12 bases sitting between them. The CDR3 is 14 amino acids. The germline V gene has CDR1 SNHLY and CDR2 FYNNEI.

The V gene is TRBV3-1 (or the pseudogene TRBV3-2), the J gene TRBJ2-7; weak D call: TRBD1 (5 bases). Germline V CDR1 and CDR2: LGHDT, YNNKEL (reference sequence). CDR3 size: 12 residues. V was clipped by 1 base and J by 10 bases, with 11 bases between them. CDR3 coding DNA: TGTGCCAGCAGCCAAGGGAAGGGGCCCCAGTACTTC. Translated: CASSQGKGPQYF.

Concerning this clone itself: This same CDR3 is encoded by further DNA sequences in the sample. V and J are TRBV5-1 and TRBJ1-5, with unresolved D. The CDR3 totals 15 residues. CDR1 SGHRS and CDR2 YFSETQ come from the germline V gene. Trimming removed 0 bases at V and 1 base at J, with 8 bases between. DNA for the CDR3: TGCGCCAGCAGCTTGGCCGGGATGAGCAATCAGCCCCAGCATTTT. This encodes CASSLAGMSNQPQHF.

V and J are TRBV2 and TRBJ2-7; D is perhaps TRBD1 (6 bases). Trimming removed 7 bases from V and 3 bases from J, with 16 bases in between. Germline CDR1 SNHLY, CDR2 FYNNEI. The CDR3 spans 14 residues. CDR3 sequence (DNA): TGTGCCAGCATACCAGAAACAGGGTACTACGAGCAGTACTTC. Its translation is CASIPETGYYEQYF.

The chain couples TRBV7-9 to TRBJ1-2; 7 positions agree with TRBD1. V gave up 5 bases and J gave up 6 bases; unmatched junction bases: 9. Per the germline V gene, CDR1 is SEHNR and CDR2 is FQNEAQ (reference sequence). The CDR3 has 14 amino acids. The CDR3 nucleotides are TGTGCCAGCAGCCGAAGACAGGGCCTCGATGGCTACACCTTC. This gives the protein CASSRRQGLDGYTF. Complete variable domain (other parts from reference TRBV7-9 and TRBJ1-2): DTGVSQNPRHKITKRGQNVTFRCDPISEHNRLYWYRQTLGQGPEFLTYFQNEAQLEKSRLLSDRFSAERPKGSFSTLEIQRTEQGDSAMYLCASSRRQGLDGYTFGSGTRLTVV.

This clone appeared a single time. J is TRBJ1-1 and V is TRBV7-3, with 7 positions matching TRBD1. The CDR3 consists of 17 residues. The V gene end was trimmed by 0 bases and the J gene end by 4 bases; junction bases not matched to a gene: 11. Germline loops: CDR1 SGHTA, CDR2 FQGTGA. The CDR3 reads CASSLTRDRWMPTEAFF. The CDR3 nucleotides are TGTGCCAGCAGCTTAACTAGGGACAGATGGATGCCCACTGAAGCTTTCTTT. The full variable domain, rest sourced from reference TRBV7-3 and TRBJ1-1, is GAGVSQTPSNKVTEKGKYVELRCDPISGHTALYWYRQSLGQGPEFLIYFQGTGAADDSGLPNDRFFAVRPEGSVSTLKIQRTERGDSAVYLCASSLTRDRWMPTEAFFGQGTRLTVV.

The chain uses TRBV2 and TRBJ1-1; possibly TRBD1 for D (6 bases). V lost 2 bases, J lost 8 bases, and 12 bases lay in between. Per the germline V gene, CDR1 is SNHLY and CDR2 is FYNNEI. The CDR3 consists of 13 residues. CDR3 coding DNA: TGTGCCAGCAGTGAATACCAGGGGACGGAAGCTTTCTTT. Protein product: CASSEYQGTEAFF.

The V gene is TRBV27, the J gene TRBJ2-1; 11 bases are a match to TRBD1. CDR3 size: 17 residues. Germline V lookup: CDR1 MNHEY, CDR2 SMNVEV (reference sequence). With 5 bases clipped from V and 7 bases from J, the junction kept 13 bases outside the gene matches. Here the CDR3 DNA reads TGTGCCAGCAGTACGAGGACAGGGGGCGGGTTTGGGAATGAGCAGTTCTTC. This sequence encodes CASSTRTGGGFGNEQFF.

The chain links TRBV3-1 (or the pseudogene TRBV3-2) to TRBJ2-1; D call uncertain. V lost 0 bases, J lost 3 bases, and 12 bases lay in between. The CDR3 spans 16 residues. The germline CDR1 and CDR2 sequences are LGHDT and YNNKEL (reference sequence). The chain's CDR3 is CASSQDLGSGYNEQFF. CDR3 nucleotides: TGTGCCAGCAGCCAAGATCTGGGTTCAGGCTACAATGAGCAGTTCTTC.